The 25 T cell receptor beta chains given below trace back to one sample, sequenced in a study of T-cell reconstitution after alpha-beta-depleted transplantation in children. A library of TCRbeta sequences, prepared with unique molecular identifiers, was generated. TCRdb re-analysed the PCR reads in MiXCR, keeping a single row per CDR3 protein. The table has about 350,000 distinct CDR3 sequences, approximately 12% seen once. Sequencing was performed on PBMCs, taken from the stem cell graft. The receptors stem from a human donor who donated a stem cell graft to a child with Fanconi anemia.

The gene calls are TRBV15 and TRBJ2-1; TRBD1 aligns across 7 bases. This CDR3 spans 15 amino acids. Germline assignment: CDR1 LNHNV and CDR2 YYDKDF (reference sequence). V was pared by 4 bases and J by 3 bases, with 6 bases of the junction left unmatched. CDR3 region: CATSIRTGGYNEQFF. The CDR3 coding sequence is TGTGCCACCAGCATCCGGACAGGAGGCTACAATGAGCAGTTCTTC.

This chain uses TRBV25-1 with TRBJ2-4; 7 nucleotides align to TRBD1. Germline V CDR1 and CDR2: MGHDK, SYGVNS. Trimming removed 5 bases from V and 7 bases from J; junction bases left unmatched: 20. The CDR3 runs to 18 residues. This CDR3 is CASSPNLLGTDIRNIQYF. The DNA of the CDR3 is TGTGCCAGCAGTCCCAACCTCCTAGGGACAGACATCAGGAACATTCAGTACTTC.

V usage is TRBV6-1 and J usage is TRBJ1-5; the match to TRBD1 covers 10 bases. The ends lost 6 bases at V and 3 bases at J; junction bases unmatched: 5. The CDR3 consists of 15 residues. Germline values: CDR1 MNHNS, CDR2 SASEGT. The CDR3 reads CASRRDRGFNQPQHF. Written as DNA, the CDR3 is TGTGCCAGCAGACGGGACAGGGGATTCAATCAGCCCCAGCATTTT.

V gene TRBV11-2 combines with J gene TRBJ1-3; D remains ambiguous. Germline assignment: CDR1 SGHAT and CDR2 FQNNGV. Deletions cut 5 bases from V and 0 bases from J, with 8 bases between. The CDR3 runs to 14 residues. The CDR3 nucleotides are TGTGCCAGCAGCCCCTTCAGCTCTGGAAACACCATATATTTT. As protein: CASSPFSSGNTIYF.

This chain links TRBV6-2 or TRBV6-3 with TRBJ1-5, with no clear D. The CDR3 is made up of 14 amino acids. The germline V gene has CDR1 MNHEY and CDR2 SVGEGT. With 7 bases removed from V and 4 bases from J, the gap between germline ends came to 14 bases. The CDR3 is CASTARVYNQPQHF. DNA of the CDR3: TGTGCCAGCACCGCAAGGGTCTATAATCAGCCCCAGCATTTT.

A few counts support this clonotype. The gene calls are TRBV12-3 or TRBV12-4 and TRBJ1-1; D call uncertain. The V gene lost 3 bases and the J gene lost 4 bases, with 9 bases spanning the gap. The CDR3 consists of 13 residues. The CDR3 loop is CASSLNPTTEAFF. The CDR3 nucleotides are TGTGCCAGCAGTTTGAACCCCACCACTGAAGCTTTCTTT.

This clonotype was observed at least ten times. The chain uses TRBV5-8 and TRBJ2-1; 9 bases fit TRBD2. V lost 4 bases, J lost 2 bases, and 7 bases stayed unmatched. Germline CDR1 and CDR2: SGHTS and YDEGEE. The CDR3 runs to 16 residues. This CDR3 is CASSPDGGGAYNEQFF. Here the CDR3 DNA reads TGTGCCAGCAGCCCGGACGGCGGGGGGGCCTACAATGAGCAGTTCTTC. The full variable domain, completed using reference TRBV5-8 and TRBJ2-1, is EAGVTQSPTHLIKTRGQQATLRCSPISGHTSVYWYQQALGLGLQFLLWYDEGEERNRGNFPPRFSGRQFPNYSSELNVNALELEDSALYLCASSPDGGGAYNEQFFGPGTRLTVL.

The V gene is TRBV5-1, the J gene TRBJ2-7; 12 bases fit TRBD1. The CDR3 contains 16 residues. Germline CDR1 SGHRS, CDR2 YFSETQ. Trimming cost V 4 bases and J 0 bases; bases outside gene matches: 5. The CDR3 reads CASSGGTGGDSYEQYF. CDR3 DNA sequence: TGCGCCAGCAGCGGGGGGACAGGGGGCGACTCCTACGAGCAGTACTTC.

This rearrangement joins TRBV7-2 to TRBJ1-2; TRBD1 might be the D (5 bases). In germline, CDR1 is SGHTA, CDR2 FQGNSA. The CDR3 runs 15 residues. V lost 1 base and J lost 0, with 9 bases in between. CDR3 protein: CASSLGGPANYGYTF. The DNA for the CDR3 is TGTGCCAGCAGCTTAGGGGGACCAGCTAACTATGGCTACACCTTC.

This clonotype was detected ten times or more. CDR3 sequence reads: CASSDSPTEAFF. Written as DNA, the CDR3 is TGTGCCAGCAGCGACAGTCCCACTGAAGCTTTCTTT. The chain links TRBV7-9 to TRBJ1-1; D possibly corresponds to TRBD1 (5 bases). V lost 5 bases and J 4 bases, leaving 8 bases between the germline ends. Germline V gene data show CDR1 as SEHNR and CDR2 as FQNEAQ (reference sequence). The CDR3 runs to 12 residues. Full variable domain (missing parts from reference TRBV7-9 and TRBJ1-1): DTGVSQNPRHKITKRGQNVTFRCDPISEHNRLYWYRQTLGQGPEFLTYFQNEAQLEKSRLLSDRFSAERPKGSFSTLEIQRTEQGDSAMYLCASSDSPTEAFFGQGTRLTVV.

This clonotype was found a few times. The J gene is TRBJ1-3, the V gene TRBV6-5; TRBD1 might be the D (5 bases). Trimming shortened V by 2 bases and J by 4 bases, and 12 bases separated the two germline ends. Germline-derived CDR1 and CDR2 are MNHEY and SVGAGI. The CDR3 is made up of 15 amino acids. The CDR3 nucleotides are TGTGCCAGCAGTTACAGGGGATTGGGAGGAAACACCATATATTTT. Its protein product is CASSYRGLGGNTIYF.

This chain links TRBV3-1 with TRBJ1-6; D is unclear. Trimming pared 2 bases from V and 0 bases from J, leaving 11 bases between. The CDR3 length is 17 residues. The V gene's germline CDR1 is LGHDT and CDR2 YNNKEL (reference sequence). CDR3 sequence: CASSQLPGSSYNSPLHF. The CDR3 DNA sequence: TGTGCCAGCAGCCAACTTCCGGGCAGCTCCTATAATTCACCCCTCCACTTT.

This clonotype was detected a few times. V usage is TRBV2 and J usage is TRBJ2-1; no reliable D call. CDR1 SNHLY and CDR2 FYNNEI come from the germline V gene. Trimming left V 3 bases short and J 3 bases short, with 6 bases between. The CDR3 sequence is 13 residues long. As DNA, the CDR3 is TGTGCCAGCAGTGATGATGGCTACAATGAGCAGTTCTTC. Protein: CASSDDGYNEQFF.

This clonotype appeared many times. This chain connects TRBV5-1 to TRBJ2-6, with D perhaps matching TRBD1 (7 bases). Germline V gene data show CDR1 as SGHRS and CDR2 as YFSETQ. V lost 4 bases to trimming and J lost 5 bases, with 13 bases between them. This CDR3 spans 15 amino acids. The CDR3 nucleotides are TGCGCCAGCAGCGAGGAGGGGGCTTGGGCCAACGTCCTGACTTTC. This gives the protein CASSEEGAWANVLTF.

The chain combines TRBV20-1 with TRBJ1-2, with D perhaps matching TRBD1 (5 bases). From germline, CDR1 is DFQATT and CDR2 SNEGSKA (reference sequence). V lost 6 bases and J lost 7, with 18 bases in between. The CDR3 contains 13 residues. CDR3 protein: CSAFLDGGSGYTF. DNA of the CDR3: TGCAGTGCGTTCCTGGACGGGGGGTCTGGCTACACCTTC.

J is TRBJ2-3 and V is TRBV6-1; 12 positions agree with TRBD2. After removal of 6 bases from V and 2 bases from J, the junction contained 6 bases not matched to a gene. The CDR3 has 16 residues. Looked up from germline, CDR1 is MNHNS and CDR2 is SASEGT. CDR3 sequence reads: CASRARLAGDTDTQYF. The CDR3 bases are TGTGCCAGCAGGGCGCGACTAGCGGGGGACACAGATACGCAGTATTTT.

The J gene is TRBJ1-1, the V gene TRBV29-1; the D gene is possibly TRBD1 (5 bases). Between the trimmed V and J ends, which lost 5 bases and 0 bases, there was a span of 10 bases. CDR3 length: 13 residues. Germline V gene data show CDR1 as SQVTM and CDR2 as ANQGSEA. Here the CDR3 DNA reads TGCAGCGTTAGGATGGGGCTGAACACTGAAGCTTTCTTT. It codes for CSVRMGLNTEAFF.

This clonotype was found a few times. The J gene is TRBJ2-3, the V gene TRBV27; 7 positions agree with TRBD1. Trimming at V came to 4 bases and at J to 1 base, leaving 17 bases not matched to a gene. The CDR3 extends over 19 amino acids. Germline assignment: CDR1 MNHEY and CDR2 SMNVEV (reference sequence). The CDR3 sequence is CASSSRTGPLRIRTDTQYF. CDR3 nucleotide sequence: TGTGCCAGCAGTTCTCGGACAGGTCCTCTGAGGATTCGCACAGATACGCAGTATTTT.

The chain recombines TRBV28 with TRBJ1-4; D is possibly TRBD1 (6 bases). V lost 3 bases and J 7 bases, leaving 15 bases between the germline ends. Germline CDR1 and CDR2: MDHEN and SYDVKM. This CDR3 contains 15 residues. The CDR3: CASSFGGGAGEKLFF. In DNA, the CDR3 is TGTGCCAGCAGTTTTGGGGGGGGGGCTGGTGAAAAACTGTTTTTT.

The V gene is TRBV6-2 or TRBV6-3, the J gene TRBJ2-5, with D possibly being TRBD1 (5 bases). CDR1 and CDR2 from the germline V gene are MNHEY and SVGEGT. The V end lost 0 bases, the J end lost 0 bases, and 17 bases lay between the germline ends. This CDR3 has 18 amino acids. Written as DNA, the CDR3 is TGTGCCAGCAGTTACTCGATAGGACACCTACCCCACCAAGAGACCCAGTACTTC. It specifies CASSYSIGHLPHQETQYF.

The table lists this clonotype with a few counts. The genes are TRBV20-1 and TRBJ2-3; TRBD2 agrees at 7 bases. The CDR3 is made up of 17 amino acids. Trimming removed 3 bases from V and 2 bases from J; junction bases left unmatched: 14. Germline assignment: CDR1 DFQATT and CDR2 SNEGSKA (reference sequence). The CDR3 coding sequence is TGCAGTGCTAGTGGTCCGGTGGGACTAATATCCACAGATACGCAGTATTTT. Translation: CSASGPVGLISTDTQYF.

CDR3 protein: CASSQARRTSAGGGWETQYF. As DNA, the CDR3 is TGTGCCAGCAGCCAAGCCCGTCGCACTAGCGCGGGGGGCGGTTGGGAGACCCAGTACTTC. V usage is TRBV3-1 and J usage is TRBJ2-5, with 8 bases identical to TRBD2. Germline loops: CDR1 LGHDT, CDR2 YNNKEL (reference sequence). The CDR3 has 20 amino acids. Trimming removed 1 base from V and 5 bases from J; junction bases left unmatched: 21.

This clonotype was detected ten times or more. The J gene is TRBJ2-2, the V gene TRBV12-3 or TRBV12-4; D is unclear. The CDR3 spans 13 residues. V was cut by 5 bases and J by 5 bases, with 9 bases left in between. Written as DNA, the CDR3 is TGTGCCAGCAGTCCATCCTATACCGGGGAGCTGTTTTTT. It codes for CASSPSYTGELFF.

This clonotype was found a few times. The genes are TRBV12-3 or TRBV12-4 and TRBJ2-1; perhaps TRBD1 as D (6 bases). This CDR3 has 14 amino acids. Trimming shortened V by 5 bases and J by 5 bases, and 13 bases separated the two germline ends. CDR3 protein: CASSVTRTDNEQFF. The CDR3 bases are TGTGCCAGCAGTGTAACTCGGACAGACAATGAGCAGTTCTTC.

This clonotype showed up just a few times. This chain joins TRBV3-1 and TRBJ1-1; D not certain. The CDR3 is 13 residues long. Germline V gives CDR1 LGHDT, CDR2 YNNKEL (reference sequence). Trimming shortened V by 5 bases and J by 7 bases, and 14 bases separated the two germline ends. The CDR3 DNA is TGTGCCAGCAGCACGACACCGGGGAATGAAGCTTTCTTT. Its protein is CASSTTPGNEAFF.